These 13 T cell receptor beta chains originate from one sample sequenced in a study of blood T cell repertoires in COVID-19. Profiled with immunoSEQ multiplex PCR; TCRdb holds only in-frame clones, not every one. The sample contains approximately 76,000 clones, around nine tenths of which appear only once. Specimen: peripheral blood. The source is a man aged 30 to 39 with acute or convalescent COVID-19.

In DNA, the CDR3 is TGTGCCACCAGTCCTCAGGGGTGGCAAGAGACCCAGTACTTC. As protein: CATSPQGWQETQYF. The chain has TRBV24-1 and TRBJ2-5, with D perhaps TRBD1 (6 bases). CDR1 and CDR2 (germline): KGHDR, SFDVKD. The CDR3 is 14 amino acids. V was trimmed by 6 bases and J by 2 bases, leaving 12 bases between them.

The gene calls are TRBV14 and TRBJ2-7; 7 bases are shared with TRBD2. The CDR3 totals 17 residues. Germline V gene lookup returns CDR1 SGHDN and CDR2 FVKESK. J gave up 2 bases and V 0 bases, and 10 bases lay outside the gene matches. CDR3: CASSQDRWGGKPYEQYF. The CDR3 bases are TGTGCCAGCAGCCAAGATCGCTGGGGGGGGAAACCCTACGAGCAGTACTTC.

The gene calls are TRBV4-1 and TRBJ1-2; the D gene is possibly TRBD1 (5 bases). The CDR3 extends over 17 amino acids. Germline V gives CDR1 MGHRA, CDR2 YSYEKL. The ends were cut back, 1 base at V and 2 bases at J, with 17 bases in the middle. The CDR3 DNA is TGCGCCAGCAGCCAAGGGCTGAGTGGGGCCCTGAACTATGGCTACACCTTC. Translation: CASSQGLSGALNYGYTF.

The rearrangement joins TRBV27 to TRBJ2-2; 8 bases line up with TRBD1. Trimming removed 1 base from V and 1 base from J; junction bases left unmatched: 2. This CDR3 spans 16 amino acids. CDR1 MNHEY and CDR2 SMNVEV come from the germline V gene (reference sequence). The CDR3 sequence is CASSLYGTGNTGELFF. The CDR3 DNA is TGTGCCAGCAGTTTATATGGGACAGGGAACACCGGGGAGCTGTTTTTT.

This rearrangement joins TRBV25-1 to TRBJ1-1; D might be TRBD1 (5 bases). The V gene's germline CDR1 is MGHDK and CDR2 SYGVNS. V lost 2 bases and J 8 bases, leaving 6 bases between the germline ends. CDR3 length equals 11 residues. The CDR3: CASSEGGEAFF. CDR3 nucleotide sequence: TGTGCCAGCAGTGAAGGGGGGGAAGCTTTCTTT.

In this sample, this clone turned up a few times. The chain joins TRBV10-3 to TRBJ2-1, with TRBD2 matching 13 bases. V was clipped by 7 bases and J by 4 bases; unmatched bases: 1. The CDR3 consists of 14 residues. Germline V gene data show CDR1 as ENHRY and CDR2 as SYGVKD. In nucleotides, the CDR3 is TGTGCCATCATGACTAGCGGGGGGTACAATGAGCAGTTCTTC. It yields the protein CAIMTSGGYNEQFF.

V is TRBV18 and J is TRBJ2-3; no firm D call. The V end lost 3 bases, the J end lost 0 bases, and 10 bases lay between the germline ends. The germline V gene has CDR1 KGHSH and CDR2 LQKENI. The CDR3 spans 15 residues. The CDR3 DNA is TGTGCCAGCTCACCTGGCGCCGGGAGCACAGATACGCAGTATTTT. Its protein is CASSPGAGSTDTQYF.

V usage is TRBV5-1 and J usage is TRBJ1-3; D is ambiguous. CDR1 is SGHRS and CDR2 is YFSETQ in the germline V gene. V was clipped by 1 base and J by 0 bases, with 11 bases between them. The CDR3 is made up of 16 amino acids. The CDR3 region has the DNA TGCGCCAGCAGCTTGTCTGGGCAACCCTCTGGAAACACCATATATTTT. It specifies CASSLSGQPSGNTIYF.

CDR3 residues: CASTSGGAINEQFF. The DNA of the CDR3 is TGTGCCAGCACCTCGGGGGGCGCAATCAATGAGCAGTTCTTC. The V gene is TRBV28, the J gene TRBJ2-1, with D perhaps matching TRBD2 (7 bases). The germline V gene encodes CDR1 MDHEN and CDR2 SYDVKM. V lost 7 bases to trimming and J lost 6 bases, with 16 bases between them. There are 14 residues in the CDR3.

The chain employs TRBV6-6 and TRBJ2-7, with 12 bases that match TRBD1. CDR1 and CDR2 from the germline V gene are MNHNY and SVGAGI (reference sequence). This CDR3 is built from 15 residues. V was pared by 5 bases and J by 5 bases, with 7 bases of the junction left unmatched. The CDR3, as DNA: TGTGCCAGCAGTCAGGGGGACAGGGGGCAGGACGAGCAGTACTTC. Translated, it gives CASSQGDRGQDEQYF.

The J gene is TRBJ2-5, the V gene TRBV4-2; TRBD1 might be the D (6 bases). This CDR3 contains 16 residues. V gave up 1 base and J gave up 2 bases, with 14 bases separating them. CDR1 and CDR2 from the germline V gene are LGHNA and YNFKEQ. The CDR3 region is CASSQGLGQRQETQYF. DNA of the CDR3: TGTGCCAGCAGCCAAGGTCTTGGACAGAGACAAGAGACCCAGTACTTC.

The chain combines TRBV3-1 (or the pseudogene TRBV3-2) with TRBJ2-7, with 7 bases matching TRBD2. CDR1 is LGHDT and CDR2 is YNNKEL in the germline V gene (reference sequence). This CDR3 region has 16 residues. The J segment lost 2 bases and the V segment lost 0 bases, leaving 7 bases of the junction unmatched. This CDR3 is CASSQEGGLGAYEQYF. The CDR3 nucleotides read TGTGCCAGCAGCCAAGAAGGCGGACTAGGAGCCTACGAGCAGTACTTC.

The chain recombines TRBV14 with TRBJ2-1, with 8 bases that match TRBD2. This CDR3 region has 17 residues. The ends lost 3 bases at V and 9 bases at J; junction bases unmatched: 16. CDR1 SGHDN and CDR2 FVKESK come from the germline V gene. The chain's CDR3 is CASSHPASGSTNGEQFF. As DNA, the CDR3 is TGTGCCAGCAGCCACCCTGCTAGCGGGTCTACAAATGGTGAGCAGTTCTTC.